The rows below give T cell receptor beta chains drawn from one sample of a study of cytomegalovirus exposure and HLA in healthy donors. The protocol was immunoSEQ multiplex PCR, while the TCRdb copy is restricted to in-frame clones and leaves out a portion. The data show around 100,000 clones, around 81% seen once. Sequenced input: PBMCs. Receptor source: a female donor in good health and CMV-seropositive. Both conserved end residues are trimmed from each CDR3. The D gene is left open where the match is weak.

>TRBD1|TRBV6-6
ASSNWTGLRYNEQF
>TRBD2|TRBV5-1
ASSRGAGPQETQY
>NA|TRBV7-8
ASSERFSGWLTEAF
>TRBD2|TRBV2
ASAGQASGTRSGANVLT
>NA|TRBV6-4
ASIRLVGRGDQPQH
>TRBD1|TRBV28
ASSFLTGGHEKLF
>NA|TRBV7-2
ASRFGGPNYGYT
>TRBD2|TRBV19
ASSILLAGGATDTQY
>NA|TRBV4-1
ASSQDGLRVETQY
>NA|TRBV27
ASGRGYTYGYP
>NA|TRBV6-5
ASKSTGYYGYT
>NA|TRBV19
ASSIQFREQF
>NA|TRBV7-9
ASSSGGRTDTQY
>NA|TRBV7-9
ASSLGTPTASYEQY
>NA|TRBV29-1
SVGGRDFYEQY
>TRBD1|TRBV25-1
ASSEPGTGGEQY
>TRBD2|TRBV18
ASSPTVAGVETQY
>NA|TRBV25-1
ASSPTSVRSNEQF
>NA|TRBV19
ASSIDGPGSSYNEQF
>TRBD2|TRBV12-5
ASGLISGGYNEQF
>NA|TRBV5-5
ASSLSGEISYEQY
>TRBD1|TRBV9
ASSSWTGGNEKLF
>TRBD1|TRBV7-9
ASRPKTGYNEQF
>TRBD2|TRBV19
ASSIGGLAEYNEQF
>TRBD1|TRBV14
ASSQRTGAYGYT
>TRBD1|TRBV6-1
ASSNRGLFNEKLF
>NA|TRBV5-1
ASNPSGGRTYQETQY
>TRBD1|TRBV19
ASTKRQGSGHEQF
>NA|TRBV7-9
ASSLVVRTRQETQY
>NA|TRBV19
ASSMGEGFDNQPQH
>NA|TRBV29-1
SATDRPSGNTIY
>TRBD1|TRBV7-9
ASSPGQGVAKNIQY
>TRBD1|TRBV9
ASSLRQGAGETQY
>NA|TRBV7-9
ASSSEGEDYEQY
>NA|TRBV11-2
ASSSPMTGHPNTGELF
>TRBD2|TRBV4-2
ASSQDVVGGVPYEQY
>TRBD2|TRBV2
ASFGGAGNFNEQF
>NA|TRBV4-1
ASSQGLRDKNQPQH
>NA|TRBV28
ASSSGVWGYT
>NA|TRBV27
ASSLDSFSYEQY
>TRBD2|TRBV18
ASSPRLAGVNDEQF
>TRBD1|TRBV19
ASSIGQGSNSPLH
>TRBD1|TRBV5-6
ASSLDRGNSNQPQH
>TRBD2|TRBV19
ASSMGGLAGATDTQY
>NA|TRBV7-8
ASSGRNPGTGELF
>TRBD1|TRBV28
ASSGLDTGAPYEQY
>NA|TRBV2
ASIGQIGNTEAF
>NA|TRBV7-6
ASSLYQGTIQETQY
>TRBD1|TRBV28
ASSYHVTGEKDSNQPQH
>TRBD1|TRBV6-5
ASSEQGAVTEAF
>NA|TRBV19
ATQKTDRQSNQPQH
>NA|TRBV5-1
ASSLGSLSSYEQY
>NA|TRBV29-1
SVEAWGEGEKLF
>TRBD2|TRBV9
ASSPRLAGGSSPSTDTQY